These 25 T cell receptor beta chains were sequenced from one sample in a study of blood T cell repertoires in COVID-19. This table comes from immunoSEQ multiplex PCR, and its TCRdb copy is limited to in-frame clones, with some not included. The sample has roughly 250,000 clones, around four fifths seen once. Source material: peripheral blood. The receptors derive from an older woman with active or convalescent COVID-19.

The chain recombines TRBV10-3 with TRBJ2-1, with 7 bases identical to TRBD2. Germline V gene data show CDR1 as ENHRY and CDR2 as SYGVKD. The junction had 17 bases not matched to a gene; V was cut back by 7 bases and J by 5 bases. The CDR3 is made up of 17 amino acids. This CDR3 reads CAITRGLAAPTHNEQFF. The CDR3 DNA reads as TGTGCCATCACCCGGGGTCTAGCGGCCCCTACACACAATGAGCAGTTCTTC.

This clone was observed a few times. V is TRBV5-4 and J is TRBJ2-1; 8 positions agree with TRBD2. Germline CDR1 SGHNT, CDR2 YYREEE (reference sequence). The junction had 5 bases not matched to a gene; V was cut back by 4 bases and J by 2 bases. CDR3 length equals 15 residues. The CDR3 DNA follows: TGTGCCAGCAGCGGAAACGGGGGGGCCTACAATGAGCAGTTCTTC. Its protein is CASSGNGGAYNEQFF.

This sequence joins TRBV10-3 and TRBJ1-1, with TRBD1 matching 8 bases. This CDR3 has 13 residues. Germline CDR1 ENHRY, CDR2 SYGVKD. V shed 10 bases and J 4 bases; nucleotides not matched to a gene: 8. CDR3 DNA: TGTGCCACCCTGGGTACAGGGGGCACTGAAGCTTTCTTT. This encodes CATLGTGGTEAFF.

The V gene is TRBV7-9, the J gene TRBJ1-6; 7 nucleotides match TRBD1. CDR3 length: 16 amino acids. Germline V gene sequence: CDR1 SEHNR, CDR2 FQNEAQ (reference sequence). Trimming at V came to 4 bases and at J to 0 bases, leaving 3 bases not matched to a gene. This chain's CDR3 is CASSWGQYSYNSPLHF. DNA for the CDR3: TGTGCCAGCAGCTGGGGACAGTACTCCTATAATTCACCCCTCCACTTT.

The CDR3 loop reads CASSIEGSRSNIQYF. The DNA of the CDR3 is TGTGCCAGCAGCATAGAGGGATCCCGGTCAAACATTCAGTACTTC. This rearrangement joins TRBV6-6 to TRBJ2-4; possibly TRBD2 for D (5 bases). Trimming took 6 bases from V and 6 from J, leaving 18 bases between them. Per the germline V gene, CDR1 is MNHNY and CDR2 is SVGAGI (reference sequence). The CDR3 sequence is 15 residues long.

This clone was recorded a few times. The chain uses TRBV11-2 and TRBJ1-5; D gene ambiguous. V was cut by 5 bases and J by 4 bases, with 9 bases left in between. The CDR3 is 13 residues long. Germline values: CDR1 SGHAT, CDR2 FQNNGV. In DNA, the CDR3 is TGTGCCAGCAGCCTTGCTGCGAATCAGCCCCAGCATTTT. Its protein is CASSLAANQPQHF.

This chain uses TRBV27 with TRBJ2-5, with TRBD2 matching 9 bases. Germline trimming cut 3 bases from V and 2 bases from J; bases unmatched to any gene: 4. The V gene's germline CDR1 is MNHEY and CDR2 SMNVEV (reference sequence). This CDR3 contains 15 residues. The DNA of the CDR3 is TGTGCCAGCAGTTTTGCGGGGGGGGTTCAAGAGACCCAGTACTTC. The encoded protein is CASSFAGGVQETQYF.

The CDR3 loop is CASSLGGQMNTEAFF. The CDR3 DNA reads TGTGCCAGCAGCTTAGGGGGACAGATGAACACTGAAGCTTTCTTT. The chain carries TRBV11-3 and TRBJ1-1; 7 bases align to TRBD1. This CDR3 contains 15 residues. After removal of 1 base from V and 0 bases from J, the junction contained 2 bases not matched to a gene. Germline values: CDR1 SGHNT, CDR2 YENEEA.

For the CDR3, the DNA is TGTGCCAGCAGCCCAGTGCGAGCGGGAGGTCCGAACACCGGGGAGCTGTTTTTT. Translation: CASSPVRAGGPNTGELFF. The V call is TRBV7-8, the J call TRBJ2-2, with 9 bases lining up with TRBD2. The CDR3 has 18 amino acids. CDR1 SGHVS and CDR2 FQNEAQ come from the germline V gene. V shed 5 bases, J shed 0 bases, and the junction held 10 bases outside the gene matches.

The CDR3 sequence: CASSLDLAGAASSAKNIQYF. Here the CDR3 DNA reads TGCGCCAGCAGCTTGGACCTAGCGGGGGCGGCCAGCTCTGCCAAAAACATTCAGTACTTC. The gene calls are TRBV5-1 and TRBJ2-4, with TRBD2 identical over 10 bases. The CDR3 has 20 amino acids. The J segment lost 1 base and the V segment lost 0 bases, leaving 13 bases of the junction unmatched. CDR1 is SGHRS, CDR2 YFSETQ, per germline. The variable domain in full, completed from reference TRBV5-1 and TRBJ2-4, reads KAGVTQTPRYLIKTRGQQVTLSCSPISGHRSVSWYQQTPGQGLQFLFEYFSETQRNKGNFPGRFSGRQFSNSRSEMNVSTLELGDSALYLCASSLDLAGAASSAKNIQYFGAGTRLSVL.

The V and J genes are TRBV6-2 or TRBV6-3 and TRBJ2-5; D unclear. Germline values: CDR1 MNHEY, CDR2 SVGEGT. There are 15 residues in the CDR3. Trimming took off 0 bases at V and 0 bases at J, with 8 bases between the two ends. The CDR3 nucleotides are TGTGCCAGCAGTTACTCGATTCGGTACCAAGAGACCCAGTACTTC. Its protein product is CASSYSIRYQETQYF.

The chain joins TRBV5-4 to TRBJ2-5; 11 nucleotides align to TRBD2. Germline V gene sequence: CDR1 SGHNT, CDR2 YYREEE (reference sequence). The CDR3 loop spans 17 amino acids. Trimming removed 6 bases from V and 5 bases from J; junction bases left unmatched: 15. DNA for the CDR3: TGTGCCAGCATCACTTCCTTTAGCGGGAGGGCCGATGAGACCCAGTACTTC. Translating it yields CASITSFSGRADETQYF.

The V call is TRBV10-1, the J call TRBJ2-1; 8 bases map to TRBD2. Germline V gene data show CDR1 as WNHNN and CDR2 as SYGVQD (reference sequence). There are 15 residues in the CDR3. The J segment lost 9 bases and the V segment lost 6 bases, leaving 13 bases of the junction unmatched. CDR3 loop: CASSPRGEGRVEQFF. CDR3 sequence (DNA): TGCGCCAGCAGCCCGCGGGGGGAGGGCCGGGTTGAGCAGTTCTTC.

The CDR3, as DNA: TGTGCCAGCAGTTATCAGGGGGCGAGTTCTGGAAACACCATATATTTT. Protein product: CASSYQGASSGNTIYF. This chain uses TRBV6-5 with TRBJ1-3, with 8 bases identical to TRBD1. Trimming took 3 bases from V and 1 from J; bases not matched to a gene: 5. The germline gives CDR1 MNHEY, CDR2 SVGAGI. The CDR3 extends over 16 amino acids.

This clone occurred a few times. The genes are TRBV7-2 and TRBJ2-3, with 13 nucleotides matching TRBD2. This CDR3 is 18 amino acids long. With V trimmed by 1 base and J by 3 bases, 7 bases remained unmatched. The germline gives CDR1 SGHTA, CDR2 FQGNSA. The CDR3 protein is CASSLDGGLAGITDTQYF. In DNA, the CDR3 is TGTGCCAGCAGCTTAGATGGGGGACTAGCGGGGATAACAGATACGCAGTATTTT. Using reference TRBV7-2 and TRBJ2-3 for the parts outside the CDR3, the full variable domain is GAGVSQSPSNKVTEKGKDVELRCDPISGHTALYWYRQSLGQGLEFLIYFQGNSAPDKSGLPSDRFSAERTGGSVSTLTIQRTQQEDSAVYLCASSLDGGLAGITDTQYFGPGTRLTVL.

The V and J genes are TRBV13 and TRBJ2-3, with D possibly being TRBD2 (6 bases). Germline V gives CDR1 PRHDT, CDR2 FYEKMQ (reference sequence). This CDR3 region has 17 residues. Trimming cost V 5 bases and J 1 base, with 19 bases left between them. DNA for the CDR3: TGTGCCAGCAGCGGCCTGGGGGGTGCGGTGGGCACAGATACGCAGTATTTT. Its translation: CASSGLGGAVGTDTQYF.

CDR3 in amino acids: CASSGGQDATNEKLFF. The CDR3 DNA sequence: TGCGCCAGCAGCGGCGGACAGGACGCAACTAATGAAAAACTGTTTTTT. The rearrangement joins TRBV5-1 to TRBJ1-4; 7 bases are shared with TRBD1. V was clipped by 4 bases and J by 0 bases; unmatched bases: 6. This CDR3 is 16 amino acids long. Germline CDR1 is SGHRS and CDR2 is YFSETQ.

This clone was recorded once. This sequence joins TRBV29-1 and TRBJ2-3; 14 bases fit TRBD2. CDR3 length: 16 amino acids. Germline V CDR1 and CDR2: SQVTM, ANQGSEA. The V and J ends lost 7 bases and 6 bases, in that order; junction bases with no gene match: 12. The CDR3: CSATGTSGGGLDTQYF. Here the CDR3 DNA reads TGCAGCGCAACTGGGACTAGCGGGGGAGGACTCGATACGCAGTATTTT.

The rearrangement uses TRBV9 and TRBJ2-1; 9 nucleotides agree with TRBD2. This CDR3 contains 15 residues. Germline CDR1 SGDLS, CDR2 YYNGEE. Trimming at V came to 2 bases and at J to 7 bases, leaving 7 bases not matched to a gene. The CDR3 is CASSVGTSSGNEQFF. Here the CDR3 DNA reads TGTGCCAGCAGCGTGGGGACTAGCTCAGGGAATGAGCAGTTCTTC.

V is TRBV19 and J is TRBJ1-6, with TRBD1 identical over 7 bases. This CDR3 has 12 amino acids. Per the germline V gene, CDR1 is LNHDA and CDR2 is SQIVND (reference sequence). V was pared by 10 bases and J by 6 bases, with 3 bases of the junction left unmatched. CDR3: CATRGINSPLHF. In DNA, the CDR3 is TGTGCCACCAGGGGGATTAATTCACCCCTCCACTTT.

This clone was seen once. The chain uses TRBV5-6 and TRBJ1-2; 7 bases agree with TRBD1. J lost 4 bases, V lost 3 bases, and 9 bases had no gene match. This CDR3 has 15 residues. CDR1 SGHDT and CDR2 YYEEEE come from the germline V gene. CDR3 nucleotides: TGTGCCAGCAGCTCGACCAGGGGGTCCGTCTATGGCTACACCTTC. Translation gives CASSSTRGSVYGYTF.

CDR3 DNA sequence: TGTGCCAGTAGTATGTTCTGGACTGAACAGCAGTACTTC. Protein product: CASSMFWTEQQYF. The chain is built from TRBV19 and TRBJ2-7, with a weak D call TRBD2 (5 bases). CDR3 length equals 13 residues. The V gene's germline CDR1 is LNHDA and CDR2 SQIVND (reference sequence). The V end lost 3 bases, the J end lost 8 bases, and 14 bases lay between the germline ends.

This chain uses TRBV9 with TRBJ2-7; unclear D gene. The CDR3 is 15 residues long. The germline V gene has CDR1 SGDLS and CDR2 YYNGEE. Trimming took off 4 bases at V and 0 bases at J, with 14 bases between the two ends. CDR3 residues: CASSLVDNNSYEQYV. The CDR3 region has the DNA TGTGCCAGCAGCCTGGTAGACAACAACTCCTACGAGCAGTACGTC.

This clone was counted between two and nine times. The chain links TRBV7-9 to TRBJ1-1, with a tentative D call TRBD1 (5 bases). V shed 4 bases and J shed 2 bases, with 11 bases lying between them. The germline CDR1 and CDR2 sequences are SEHNR and FQNEAQ (reference sequence). CDR3 length: 14 residues. The CDR3 nucleotides read TGTGCCAGCAGCTCGGACGGGGGAAACACTGAAGCTTTCTTT. Amino acids: CASSSDGGNTEAFF.

This clone turned up a few times. The V gene is TRBV6-4, the J gene TRBJ2-1; 10 bases fit TRBD2. Germline V gives CDR1 MRHNA, CDR2 SNTAGT. The CDR3 sequence is 13 residues long. V was clipped by 5 bases and J by 11 bases; unmatched bases: 6. The CDR3 loop is CASSSLAGAKQFF. CDR3 nucleotide sequence: TGTGCCAGCAGTAGCCTAGCGGGGGCCAAGCAGTTCTTC.